Below, 27 T cell receptor beta chains from the same sample are listed, as sequenced in a study of graft-versus-host responses after intestinal transplantation. Their target antigens are unknown. Assay: immunoSEQ multiplex PCR; the TCRdb copy retains only in-frame clones and omits some. The sample includes 90,000 to 150,000 clones, around 95% of them seen just once. The sequencing used unstimulated CD8+ T cells sorted from spleen or lymph node cells, collected before intestinal transplant. These receptors were obtained from a human donor who received an intestinal transplant.

The gene calls are TRBV18 and TRBJ2-7, with 10 bases that match TRBD1. V dropped 3 bases and J dropped 4; count of bases not matched to a gene: 6. The CDR3 is 15 amino acids. Germline assignment: CDR1 KGHSH and CDR2 LQKENI. DNA for the CDR3: TGTGCCAGCTCACCGGGACAGGGGTCGGGGTACGAGCAGTACTTC. Its protein is CASSPGQGSGYEQYF.

The chain links TRBV27 to TRBJ2-3; D unclear. V was trimmed by 3 bases and J by 2 bases, leaving 6 bases between them. This CDR3 region has 13 residues. Germline values: CDR1 MNHEY, CDR2 SMNVEV (reference sequence). CDR3 loop: CASSLVYTDTQYF. CDR3 in DNA: TGTGCCAGCAGTTTGGTTTACACAGATACGCAGTATTTT.

The rearrangement joins TRBV30 to TRBJ1-1; D gene ambiguous. This CDR3 spans 12 amino acids. V shed 3 bases and J shed 2 bases, with 7 bases lying between them. Germline assignment: CDR1 GTSNPN and CDR2 SVGIG (reference sequence). The CDR3 protein is CAWSGRNTEAFF. In DNA, the CDR3 is TGTGCCTGGAGCGGACGAAACACTGAAGCTTTCTTT.

The V gene is TRBV28, the J gene TRBJ1-4, with a weak D call TRBD1 (6 bases). This CDR3 comprises 17 residues. Trimming took off 6 bases at V and 2 bases at J, with 19 bases between the two ends. CDR1 and CDR2 (germline): MDHEN, SYDVKM. The CDR3: CASSQRQGKSTNEKLFF. In nucleotides, the CDR3 is TGTGCCAGCAGCCAAAGGCAGGGGAAATCGACTAATGAAAAACTGTTTTTT.

This chain links TRBV9 with TRBJ1-6; TRBD1 might be the D (5 bases). Germline CDR1 and CDR2: SGDLS and YYNGEE. The length of the CDR3 is 14 residues. V was trimmed by 2 bases and J by 8 bases, leaving 11 bases between them. DNA of the CDR3: TGTGCCAGCAGCGTTGAGCAGGGTTATTCACCCCTCCACTTT. Amino acids: CASSVEQGYSPLHF.

The chain links TRBV5-1 to TRBJ2-1; D gene uncertain. CDR3 length: 14 amino acids. The germline CDR1 and CDR2 sequences are SGHRS and YFSETQ. V lost 1 base and J lost 2, with 7 bases in between. The DNA of the CDR3 is TGCGCCAGCAGCTTGCTGCAGACCTACAATGAGCAGTTCTTC. It codes for CASSLLQTYNEQFF. The complete variable domain, with remaining parts taken from reference TRBV5-1 and TRBJ2-1, reads KAGVTQTPRYLIKTRGQQVTLSCSPISGHRSVSWYQQTPGQGLQFLFEYFSETQRNKGNFPGRFSGRQFSNSRSEMNVSTLELGDSALYLCASSLLQTYNEQFFGPGTRLTVL.

This clone was found once. The junction differs from germline at one of its ends, possibly a read error. The rearrangement uses TRBV25-1 and TRBJ1-1; the match to TRBD1 covers 8 bases. The CDR3 has 12 residues. Germline V CDR1 and CDR2: MGHDK, SYGVNS. The CDR3 DNA reads as TGTGCCAGCAGCTACCGGGACAGGCTTACGGTCTTT. As protein: CASSYRDRLTVF.

V gene TRBV5-6 combines with J gene TRBJ2-7; 13 bases align to TRBD2. Germline CDR1 reads SGHDT; CDR2 reads YYEEEE. This CDR3 comprises 15 residues. V trimming: 3 bases; J trimming: 7 bases; junction bases outside the gene matches: 7. The CDR3: CASSSGLAGLREQYF. The CDR3 nucleotides read TGTGCCAGCAGCTCGGGACTAGCGGGATTAAGGGAGCAGTACTTC.

V usage is TRBV30 and J usage is TRBJ2-3; tentative D call: TRBD1 (5 bases). Trimming cost V 0 bases and J 1 base, with 11 bases left between them. Germline CDR1 GTSNPN, CDR2 SVGIG (reference sequence). CDR3 size: 15 residues. CDR3 nucleotide sequence: TGTGCCTGGAGTGTGTCAGGGTTCGGCACAGATACGCAGTATTTT. Translating it yields CAWSVSGFGTDTQYF. Full variable domain (rest looked up from reference TRBV30 and TRBJ2-3): SQTIHQWPATLVQPVGSPLSLECTVEGTSNPNLYWYRQAAGRGLQLLFYSVGIGQISSEVPQNLSASRPQDRQFILSSKKLLLSDSGFYLCAWSVSGFGTDTQYFGPGTRLTVL.

The V call is TRBV6-5, the J call TRBJ2-2; possible D gene TRBD2, 5 bases. Trimming removed 0 bases from V and 2 bases from J, with 10 bases in between. Germline CDR1 reads MNHEY; CDR2 reads SVGAGI. This CDR3 has 16 amino acids. The CDR3: CASSYSRRRNTGELFF. CDR3 bases: TGTGCCAGCAGTTACTCGCGGAGGCGTAACACCGGGGAGCTGTTTTTT.

The gene calls are TRBV19 and TRBJ2-3; no definite D call. With 4 bases removed from V and 0 bases from J, the gap between germline ends came to 11 bases. Germline V CDR1 and CDR2: LNHDA, SQIVND (reference sequence). The CDR3 is 15 amino acids. The CDR3 DNA reads as TGTGCCAGTAGTACCCGGTCGGCCAGCACAGATACGCAGTATTTT. This translates into CASSTRSASTDTQYF. Filled out from reference TRBV19 and TRBJ2-3, the complete variable domain reads DGGITQSPKYLFRKEGQNVTLSCEQNLNHDAMYWYRQDPGQGLRLIYYSQIVNDFQKGDIAEGYSVSREKKESFPLTVTSAQKNPTAFYLCASSTRSASTDTQYFGPGTRLTVL.

The chain combines TRBV7-9 with TRBJ2-1, with TRBD2 as a possible D gene (6 bases). This CDR3 contains 12 residues. Germline assignment: CDR1 SEHNR and CDR2 FQNEAQ (reference sequence). V was pared by 6 bases and J by 6 bases, with 9 bases between. For the CDR3, the DNA is TGTGCCAGCAGGCAGGAGGGCAATGAGCAGTTCTTC. Residues: CASRQEGNEQFF.

This clone was seen once. J is TRBJ2-1 and V is TRBV6-1, with TRBD1 matching over 9 bases. J lost 7 bases, V lost 7 bases, and 5 bases had no gene match. Germline CDR1 MNHNS, CDR2 SASEGT. CDR3 length: 13 residues. DNA of the CDR3: TGTGCCAGCACTAGGGACAGGGTAAATGAGCAGTTCTTC. It translates to CASTRDRVNEQFF.

This clone has a single count. The chain recombines TRBV5-4 with TRBJ1-1, with TRBD1 as a possible D gene (5 bases). The CDR3 runs 12 residues. The germline CDR1 and CDR2 sequences are SGHNT and YYREEE (reference sequence). Trimming took 4 bases from V and 7 from J, leaving 11 bases between them. CDR3 residues: CASSPGADEAFF. CDR3 DNA sequence: TGTGCCAGCAGCCCCGGGGCAGATGAAGCTTTCTTT.

The chain joins TRBV28 to TRBJ1-5, with a weak D call TRBD1 (6 bases). V was clipped by 3 bases and J by 5 bases, with 11 bases between them. CDR1 and CDR2 (germline): MDHEN, SYDVKM. The CDR3 spans 14 residues. The CDR3, as DNA: TGTGCCAGCAGTTTTCGGGGGGCCGATCAGCCCCAGCATTTT. Its translation is CASSFRGADQPQHF.

This sequence joins TRBV6-5 and TRBJ2-7; TRBD1 is a possible D gene (6 bases). This CDR3 spans 14 amino acids. Per germline, CDR1 MNHEY and CDR2 SVGAGI. Trimming stripped 6 bases from V and 3 bases from J, with 15 bases between. In DNA, the CDR3 is TGTGCCAGCAGCCCAAAAGACAGGTTCTACGAGCAGTACTTC. This translates into CASSPKDRFYEQYF.

This clone has only one observation. The V gene is TRBV11-2, the J gene TRBJ2-4, with 7 bases lining up with TRBD2. With 6 bases clipped from V and 2 bases from J, the junction kept 7 bases outside the gene matches. The CDR3 extends over 15 amino acids. Germline V gene data show CDR1 as SGHAT and CDR2 as FQNNGV. The CDR3 DNA follows: TGTGCCAGCAGTGGGGGGGGAATTACCAAAAACATTCAGTACTTC. Its translation: CASSGGGITKNIQYF.

The sample holds one count of this clone. The V and J genes are TRBV4-1 and TRBJ2-1; 7 nucleotides agree with TRBD1. CDR3 size: 15 residues. V was pared by 3 bases and J by 8 bases, with 10 bases of the junction left unmatched. The germline gives CDR1 MGHRA, CDR2 YSYEKL. The CDR3 loop reads CASSQQPGTEDEQFF. The CDR3 DNA reads as TGCGCCAGCAGCCAGCAACCCGGGACAGAGGATGAGCAGTTCTTC.

The chain recombines TRBV7-3 with TRBJ2-6; 11 bases are shared with TRBD1. Trimming removed 2 bases from V and 1 base from J; junction bases left unmatched: 4. Germline lookup yields CDR1 SGHTA and CDR2 FQGTGA. The CDR3 runs to 18 residues. CDR3 loop: CASSLQGTGGSGANVLTF. DNA for the CDR3: TGTGCCAGCAGCTTACAAGGGACAGGGGGATCTGGGGCCAACGTCCTGACTTTC.

The genes are TRBV9 and TRBJ2-1; 9 positions agree with TRBD2. In germline, CDR1 is SGDLS, CDR2 YYNGEE. V lost 0 bases, J lost 7 bases, and 14 bases stayed unmatched. The length of the CDR3 is 18 residues. The CDR3 DNA reads as TGTGCCAGCAGCGTAGGAACAATCCCTAGCGGGGTCTGGAATGAGCAGTTCTTC. Its protein product is CASSVGTIPSGVWNEQFF.

The rearrangement uses TRBV10-2 and TRBJ1-5; no definite D call. Looked up from germline, CDR1 is WSHSY and CDR2 is SAAADI. The germline V and J ends were trimmed by 3 bases and 0 bases, with 9 bases remaining between them. The CDR3 length is 15 residues. The DNA for the CDR3 is TGCGCCAGCAGTGAAACGGAATATAGCAATCAGCCCCAGCATTTT. Translation gives CASSETEYSNQPQHF.

The rearrangement joins TRBV4-3 to TRBJ1-1; no reliable D call. Germline CDR1 reads LGHNA; CDR2 reads YSLEER. Trimming stripped 0 bases from V and 2 bases from J, with 13 bases between. The CDR3 runs to 16 residues. DNA of the CDR3: TGCGCCAGCAGCCAAGACCTTCGTGGCGGTAACACTGAAGCTTTCTTT. It yields the protein CASSQDLRGGNTEAFF.

This chain links TRBV15 with TRBJ1-1; 7 positions match TRBD1. Germline loops: CDR1 LNHNV, CDR2 YYDKDF (reference sequence). V dropped 3 bases and J dropped 11; count of bases not matched to a gene: 18. This CDR3 has 16 amino acids. This chain's CDR3 is CATSSGTVGWAARAFF. Written as DNA, the CDR3 is TGTGCCACCAGCAGCGGGACAGTTGGATGGGCGGCTAGGGCTTTCTTT.

V gene TRBV2 combines with J gene TRBJ1-2; D remains unclear. Trimming pared 11 bases from V and 2 bases from J, leaving 9 bases between. The V gene's germline CDR1 is SNHLY and CDR2 FYNNEI. This CDR3 comprises 11 residues. The CDR3 sequence is CADQLNYGYTF. The CDR3 DNA reads as TGTGCCGACCAGTTGAACTATGGCTACACCTTC.

The chain combines TRBV9 with TRBJ2-2, with TRBD2 matching 12 bases. CDR1 and CDR2 from the germline V gene are SGDLS and YYNGEE. V dropped 3 bases and J dropped 1; count of bases not matched to a gene: 1. The CDR3 is 16 residues long. The CDR3 DNA is TGTGCCAGCAGCGAGACTAGCGGGAGGAACACCGGGGAGCTGTTTTTT. This translates into CASSETSGRNTGELFF.

J is TRBJ1-1 and V is TRBV10-3, with D perhaps matching TRBD1 (6 bases). V was shortened by 3 bases and J by 5 bases, with 13 bases between the two germline ends. Germline loops: CDR1 ENHRY, CDR2 SYGVKD. This CDR3 spans 14 amino acids. This chain's CDR3 is CAISDPDRGTEAFF. The CDR3, as DNA: TGTGCCATCAGTGACCCGGACAGAGGAACTGAAGCTTTCTTT.

In its sample, this clone was seen once. This sequence joins TRBV4-1 and TRBJ2-1, with a tentative D call TRBD1 (5 bases). V shed 0 bases and J shed 2 bases, with 11 bases lying between them. The CDR3 consists of 16 residues. CDR1 is MGHRA and CDR2 is YSYEKL in the germline V gene. The CDR3: CASSQDQGDTYNEQFF. The CDR3 nucleotides are TGCGCCAGCAGCCAAGACCAGGGCGATACCTACAATGAGCAGTTCTTC.